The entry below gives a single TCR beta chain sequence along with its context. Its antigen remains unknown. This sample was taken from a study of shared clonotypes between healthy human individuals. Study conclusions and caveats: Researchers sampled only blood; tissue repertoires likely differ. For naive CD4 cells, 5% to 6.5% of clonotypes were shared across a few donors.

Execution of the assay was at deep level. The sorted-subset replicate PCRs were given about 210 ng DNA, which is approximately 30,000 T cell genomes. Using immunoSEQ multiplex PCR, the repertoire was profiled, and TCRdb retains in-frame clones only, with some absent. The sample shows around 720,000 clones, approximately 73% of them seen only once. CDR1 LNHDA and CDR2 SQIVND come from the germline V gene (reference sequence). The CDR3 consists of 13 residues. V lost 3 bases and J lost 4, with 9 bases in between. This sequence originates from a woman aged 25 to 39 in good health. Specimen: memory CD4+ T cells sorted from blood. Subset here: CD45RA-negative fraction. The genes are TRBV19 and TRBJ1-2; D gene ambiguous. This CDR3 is CASSMSGRYGYTF. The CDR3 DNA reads TGTGCCAGTAGTATGTCAGGACGCTATGGCTACACCTTC.